The present T cell receptor (beta chain) was sequenced within a study of T cell repertoires in cytomegalovirus infection. Study at large: Public TCR beta signatures marked donors with CMV infection and the matching HLA.

Via MiXCR, TCRdb re-called the reads, giving one row per CDR3 protein. The sample holds fewer than 850,000 distinct CDR3 sequences, around 29% seen once. CDR3 size: 13 residues. Trimming at V came to 8 bases and at J to 8 bases, leaving 8 bases not matched to a gene. Per germline, CDR1 SNHLY and CDR2 FYNNEI. Study-wide points: Summed public TCR beta family frequency identified CMV carriers bearing the relevant HLA. CMV-specific HLA-C-restricted TCR beta clonotypes dominated the ex vivo response.

In regard to this clonotype: Its target is not known.

The TCR comes from a human donor in good health (CMV status not recorded). Some clones in this sample may be carry-over from other donors' samples. This chain connects TRBV2 to TRBJ1-2; 10 bases fit TRBD1. This specimen consisted of cultured CD8+ T cells from PBMCs, obtained from culture after CMV antigen stimulation. CDR3 sequence reads: CASPSGQGKGYTF. The CDR3 nucleotides read TGTGCCAGCCCCTCGGGACAGGGGAAAGGCTACACCTTC.